Listed here are 21 T cell receptor beta chains from one sample, sequenced in a study of early T cells in non-severe SARS-CoV-2 infection. TCRdb passed the 5' RACE reads through MiXCR, listing each CDR3 protein once. The sample has about 60,000 distinct CDR3 sequences, around an eighth seen once; the top ten hold 3.5% to 5.5%. Material: whole blood. These receptors originate from an adult who was a healthcare worker with PCR-confirmed SARS-CoV-2 infection or an uninfected control (not recorded which).

This clonotype was seen a handful of times. V and J are TRBV19 and TRBJ2-1; TRBD1 agrees at 9 bases. This CDR3 comprises 14 residues. Germline V CDR1 and CDR2: LNHDA, SQIVND (reference sequence). Trimming cost V 5 bases and J 7 bases; bases outside gene matches: 6. The CDR3 spells CASSAGTGWNEQFF. The CDR3 DNA reads TGTGCCAGTAGTGCCGGGACAGGGTGGAATGAGCAGTTCTTC.

The chain has TRBV5-5 and TRBJ1-1; D possibly corresponds to TRBD1 (6 bases). There are 16 residues in the CDR3. Germline V gene lookup returns CDR1 SGHKS and CDR2 YYEKEE (reference sequence). The V gene lost 4 bases and the J gene lost 4 bases, with 20 bases spanning the gap. The CDR3 coding sequence is TGTGCCAGCAGCCTACAGGGTTCGACCCTTGGCACTGAAGCTTTCTTT. Its translation: CASSLQGSTLGTEAFF.

The rearrangement joins TRBV5-1 to TRBJ1-1; a possible D gene is TRBD1 (5 bases). The V gene's germline CDR1 is SGHRS and CDR2 YFSETQ. Trimming pared 4 bases from V and 3 bases from J, leaving 10 bases between. The length of the CDR3 is 13 residues. The CDR3 DNA reads TGCGCCAGCAGCACGGGGGGAGACACTGAAGCTTTCTTT. Translated: CASSTGGDTEAFF.

This chain joins TRBV4-1 and TRBJ2-1; 10 bases fit TRBD2. Germline-derived CDR1 and CDR2 are MGHRA and YSYEKL. CDR3 length: 15 amino acids. V lost 8 bases to trimming and J lost 8 bases; unmatched junction nucleotides: 12. Here the CDR3 reads CASSEGWLAGDEQFF. The DNA for the CDR3 is TGCGCCAGCTCAGAGGGGTGGCTAGCGGGAGATGAGCAGTTCTTC.

A word on this clonotype: A read error may account for a junction end that differs from germline. The chain combines TRBV29-1 with TRBJ2-7; D not resolved. This CDR3 region has 10 residues. CDR1 is SQVTM, CDR2 ANQGSEA, per germline. CDR3 in amino acids: CSVSDHEQYF. CDR3 nucleotide sequence: TGCAGCGTTAGTGATCACGAGCAGTACTTT.

This clonotype was observed a handful of times. The chain is built from TRBV10-3 and TRBJ2-7; 8 positions agree with TRBD1. V gave up 8 bases and J gave up 4 bases; unmatched junction bases: 10. CDR1 is ENHRY, CDR2 SYGVKD, per germline. The CDR3 is 14 residues long. CDR3 residues: CAIGNDRGFYEQYF. DNA of the CDR3: TGTGCCATCGGTAACGACAGGGGCTTTTACGAGCAGTACTTC.

This clonotype was counted many times. The V and J genes are TRBV7-8 and TRBJ2-2; TRBD2 agrees at 10 bases. CDR1 and CDR2 (germline): SGHVS, FQNEAQ. This CDR3 spans 15 amino acids. Trimming removed 3 bases from V and 4 bases from J; junction bases left unmatched: 2. The CDR3 region is CASSFKRGGTGELFF. Here the CDR3 DNA reads TGTGCCAGCAGCTTTAAGCGGGGGGGCACCGGGGAGCTGTTTTTT.

V usage is TRBV7-8 and J usage is TRBJ2-5; the D is unclear. This CDR3 comprises 16 residues. Deletions cut 5 bases from V and 5 bases from J, with 21 bases between. The germline CDR1 and CDR2 sequences are SGHVS and FQNEAQ. The CDR3 loop is CASSILGPSTIETQYF. The DNA of the CDR3 is TGTGCCAGCAGCATCCTAGGACCCTCAACAATTGAGACCCAGTACTTC. The full variable domain, completed using reference TRBV7-8 and TRBJ2-5, is GAGVSQSPRYKVAKRGQDVALRCDPISGHVSLFWYQQALGQGPEFLTYFQNEAQLDKSGLPSDRFFAERPEGSVSTLKIQRTQQEDSAVYLCASSILGPSTIETQYFGPGTRLLVL.

The rearrangement uses TRBV13 and TRBJ2-1, with D perhaps TRBD2 (5 bases). The V end was cut by 8 bases, the J end by 5 bases, with 25 bases between. This CDR3 comprises 17 residues. Germline-derived CDR1 and CDR2 are PRHDT and FYEKMQ (reference sequence). CDR3: CASALRVGAIPNNEQFF. CDR3 bases: TGTGCCAGCGCCTTGCGGGTCGGAGCCATACCCAACAATGAGCAGTTCTTC.

This clonotype occurred a few times. The rearrangement joins TRBV4-2 to TRBJ1-2, with 7 positions matching TRBD1. This CDR3 has 16 amino acids. Unmatched junction bases numbered 4, after V lost 0 bases and J lost 0 bases. Germline CDR1 reads LGHNA; CDR2 reads YNFKEQ. This chain's CDR3 is CASSQELDRANYGYTF. The CDR3 nucleotides are TGTGCCAGCAGCCAAGAGTTAGACAGGGCTAACTATGGCTACACCTTC.

The chain carries TRBV20-1 and TRBJ2-5; D call uncertain. The CDR3 is 14 residues long. Trimming removed 3 bases from V and 1 base from J, with 12 bases in between. Germline V gene sequence: CDR1 DFQATT, CDR2 SNEGSKA (reference sequence). The CDR3 nucleotides are TGCAGTGCTAGCCCCTTCGCCAGCCAAGAGACCCAGTACTTC. Translation: CSASPFASQETQYF.

On this clonotype itself: This may come from a read error, since a much larger clone is one base off. The gene calls are TRBV10-3 and TRBJ1-1, with TRBD1 as a possible D gene (5 bases). The CDR3 consists of 13 residues. Germline-derived CDR1 and CDR2 are ENHRY and SYGVKD. The CDR3 region is CAHSGGTNTVAFF. CDR3 in DNA: TGTGCCCACTCTGGGGGGACGAACACTGTAGCTTTCTTT.

This clonotype was found many times. The chain couples TRBV7-9 to TRBJ1-1, with D unclear. The CDR3 length is 16 residues. Germline lookup yields CDR1 SEHNR and CDR2 FQNEAQ (reference sequence). The V gene lost 0 bases and the J gene lost 6 bases, with 17 bases spanning the gap. The CDR3 coding sequence is TGTGCCAGCAGCTTAGCGAATCTGGCAGGCGGCGCTGAAGCTTTCTTT. It is translated as CASSLANLAGGAEAFF.

The chain carries TRBV3-1 and TRBJ2-7; TRBD2 aligns across 8 bases. The CDR3 sequence is 15 residues long. CDR1 is LGHDT and CDR2 is YNNKEL in the germline V gene (reference sequence). After removal of 4 bases from V and 4 bases from J, the junction contained 9 bases not matched to a gene. The CDR3 region has the DNA TGTGCCAGCAGCCTTCGACTAGCGTGGCAGTACGAGCAGTACTTC. Its translation: CASSLRLAWQYEQYF.

This clonotype has a handful of counts. As DNA, the CDR3 is TGTGCCAGCTCGACAGGGTCCGATCAGCCCCAGCATTTT. It specifies CASSTGSDQPQHF. The rearrangement links TRBV18 to TRBJ1-5; 7 bases align to TRBD1. V gave up 6 bases and J gave up 5 bases; unmatched junction bases: 4. The CDR3 has 13 amino acids. Per the germline V gene, CDR1 is KGHSH and CDR2 is LQKENI.

This clonotype was counted a few times. The rearrangement links TRBV7-6 to TRBJ1-2; TRBD1 matches 7 bases. Per the germline V gene, CDR1 is SGHVS and CDR2 is FNYEAQ. The CDR3 totals 15 residues. Trimming removed 5 bases from V and 2 bases from J; junction bases left unmatched: 8. The CDR3 DNA reads TGTGCCAGCAGCCCCGCCGGGACAGCAAACTATGGCTACACCTTC. This gives the protein CASSPAGTANYGYTF.

The chain uses TRBV7-9 and TRBJ2-5; weak D call: TRBD2 (6 bases). Germline values: CDR1 SEHNR, CDR2 FQNEAQ (reference sequence). CDR3 length: 15 residues. With 2 bases removed from V and 5 bases from J, the gap between germline ends came to 15 bases. This CDR3 is CASSLSGGAQETQYF. The CDR3 region has the DNA TGTGCCAGCAGCTTATCAGGAGGGGCCCAGGAGACCCAGTACTTC. The full variable domain, its missing parts supplied by reference TRBV7-9 and TRBJ2-5, is DTGVSQNPRHKITKRGQNVTFRCDPISEHNRLYWYRQTLGQGPEFLTYFQNEAQLEKSRLLSDRFSAERPKGSFSTLEIQRTEQGDSAMYLCASSLSGGAQETQYFGPGTRLLVL.

Only a few counts were recorded for this clonotype. The chain uses TRBV12-3 or TRBV12-4 and TRBJ2-7, with TRBD2 as a possible D gene (6 bases). Trimming removed 5 bases at V and 2 bases at J, with 13 bases between. The CDR3 spans 14 residues. The CDR3 DNA reads TGTGCCAGCAGTCCCCGGGACTCGACCTACGAGCAGTACTTC. Translated: CASSPRDSTYEQYF.

This clonotype was counted at least ten times. The rearrangement links TRBV20-1 to TRBJ2-1; unclear D gene. Per the germline V gene, CDR1 is DFQATT and CDR2 is SNEGSKA (reference sequence). Trimming shortened V by 3 bases and J by 7 bases, and 13 bases separated the two germline ends. CDR3 length: 13 residues. This chain's CDR3 is CSASSPEGNEQFF. The CDR3 nucleotides are TGCAGTGCTAGTTCACCTGAAGGGAATGAGCAGTTCTTC.

This clonotype was observed a handful of times. In nucleotides, the CDR3 is TGTGCCAGCAGTTACTCGCCAACTATCTATGGCTACACCTTC. Its translation is CASSYSPTIYGYTF. This sequence joins TRBV6-2 or TRBV6-3 and TRBJ1-2; D not certain. V was shortened by 0 bases and J by 4 bases, with 9 bases between the two germline ends. CDR1 and CDR2 (germline): MNHEY, SVGEGT. The CDR3 covers 14 residues.

The sample holds many counts of this clonotype. The DNA of the CDR3 is TGTGCCAGCAAGACAGAAAGCAAGAACACTGAAGCTTTCTTT. This translates into CASKTESKNTEAFF. The chain joins TRBV12-3 or TRBV12-4 to TRBJ1-1; perhaps TRBD1 as D (5 bases). With 7 bases removed from V and 1 base from J, the gap between germline ends came to 13 bases. The CDR3 has 14 amino acids.